This T cell receptor beta chain was sequenced during a study of spatial heterogeneity in lung cancer. Study background: More beta-chain than alpha-chain sequences were consistently detected.

Study observations and caveats: Ubiquitous expanded tumor TCRs were observed in blood more at resection than follow-up.

Time point given: sample taken at primary tumor resection. Researchers sequenced whole RNA taken from tumor, nontumor lung or frozen PBMC without sorting. This clonotype was observed at least ten times. Its target is unknown. This beta chain lies outside the target of a library built for alpha chains; its clone size means little. TCRdb fed the 5' RACE reads into MiXCR, producing one record per CDR3 protein. The sample records fewer than 15,000 distinct CDR3 sequences, about 3.8% being singletons. The receptor was isolated from a male donor with early-stage non-small cell lung cancer. The sequencing here drew on PBMCs, taken at surgery.

The DNA for the CDR3 is TGCGCCAGCAGCCAAGATTATAGCGGCAACCCCTACGAGCAGTACTTC. Its protein product is CASSQDYSGNPYEQYF. The chain has TRBV4-3 and TRBJ2-7, with a tentative D call TRBD2 (6 bases). V shed 0 bases and J shed 2 bases, with 14 bases lying between them. This CDR3 is 16 amino acids long. Germline V CDR1 and CDR2: LGHNA, YSLEER.